This record covers a single TCR beta chain. The CDR3 runs to 15 residues. Looked up from germline, CDR1 is MDHEN and CDR2 is SYDVKM. Trimming removed 5 bases at V and 1 base at J, with 14 bases between. This specimen belongs to a study of blood T cell repertoires in COVID-19. Study background: Samples representing acute and convalescent COVID-19 were sourced from the United States, Italy and Spain. PBMCs, B-cell-depleted T cells, or T cells were the source of the cDNA or gDNA that made up the material.

Under the authors' procedure: Estimation of nucleated cell counts relied on the amplification of reference gene primers. Generated by immunoSEQ multiplex PCR, the TCRdb table keeps only in-frame clones and is missing some. D and trimming come from the DNA, and the V and J calls and clone size come from that table. The table records 180,000 or so clones, roughly 85% of them present only once. The chain uses TRBV28 and TRBJ1-1; a possible D gene is TRBD1 (5 bases). The receptor comes from a woman in her fifties or sixties with acute or convalescent COVID-19. The sample was peripheral blood. This CDR3 is CASSPGGIGNTEAFF. The CDR3 bases are TGTGCCAGCAGTCCCGGGGGGATAGGGAACACTGAAGCTTTCTTT.